Below, one T cell receptor beta chain is given with its context. Antigen: not known. This sample stems from a study of shared clonotypes between healthy human individuals. Across the whole study: Each donor's CD4 naive and CD4 memory cells filled three plates apiece, CD8 naive two, and CD8 memory one.

As defined, naive CD8 cells were CD45RO-negative and positively selected for CCR7, with terminally differentiated effector memory CD45RA+ cells excluded. Germline CDR1 MDHEN, CDR2 SYDVKM. The CDR3 loop spans 14 amino acids. Losses at the gene ends were 4 bases for V and 0 bases for J; bases not matched to a gene: 1. Replicate PCRs for sorted subsets used 200 to 250 ng DNA; this equaled about 30,000 T cell genomes. TCRdb keeps only in-frame clones here, not all; method: immunoSEQ multiplex PCR. The sample lists millions of clones, roughly 94% occurring once. The study's findings and limits: Estimated clonotype richness was generally higher in naive than memory subsets.

Sample: naive CD8+ T cells sorted from blood. This TCR came from a man aged 18 to 35 in good health. The V call is TRBV28, the J call TRBJ2-7; 9 nucleotides align to TRBD1. CDR3 sequence reads: CASSYRGPSYEQYF. The CDR3 bases are TGTGCCAGCAGTTACAGGGGGCCCTCCTACGAGCAGTACTTC.